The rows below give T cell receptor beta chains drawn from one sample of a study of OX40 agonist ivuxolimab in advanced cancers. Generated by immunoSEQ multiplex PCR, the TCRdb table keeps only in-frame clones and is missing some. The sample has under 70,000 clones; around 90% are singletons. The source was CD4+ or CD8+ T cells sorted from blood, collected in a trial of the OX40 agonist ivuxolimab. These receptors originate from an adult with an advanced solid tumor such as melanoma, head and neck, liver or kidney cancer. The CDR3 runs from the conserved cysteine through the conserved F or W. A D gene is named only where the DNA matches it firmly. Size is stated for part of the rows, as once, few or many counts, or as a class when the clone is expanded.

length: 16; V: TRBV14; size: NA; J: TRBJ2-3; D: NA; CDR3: CASSQENKFFTDTQYF; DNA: TGTGCCAGCAGCCAAGAAAACAAGTTTTTTACAGATACGCAGTATTTT
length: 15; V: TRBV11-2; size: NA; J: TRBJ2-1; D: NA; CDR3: CASSPTRNSYNEQFF; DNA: TGTGCCAGCAGTCCGACTAGGAATAGCTACAATGAGCAGTTCTTC
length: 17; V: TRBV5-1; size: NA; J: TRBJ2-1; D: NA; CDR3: CASSPLGGGGPKNEQFF; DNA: TGCGCCAGCAGCCCATTGGGTGGCGGAGGGCCTAAGAATGAGCAGTTCTTC
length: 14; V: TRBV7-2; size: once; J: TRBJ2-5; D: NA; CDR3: CASSTGTGQETQYF; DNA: TGTGCCAGCAGCACCGGGACGGGGCAAGAGACCCAGTACTTC
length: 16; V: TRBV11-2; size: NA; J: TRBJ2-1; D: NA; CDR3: CASSLVGRTIYNEQFF; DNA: TGTGCCAGCAGCTTAGTTGGGCGGACTATATACAATGAGCAGTTCTTC
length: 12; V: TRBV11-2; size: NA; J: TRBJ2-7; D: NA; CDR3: CASSLDSYEQYF; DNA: TGTGCCAGCAGCTTAGACTCCTACGAGCAGTACTTC
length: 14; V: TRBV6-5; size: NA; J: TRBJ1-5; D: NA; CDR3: CASSDTHSNQPQHF; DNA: TGTGCCAGCAGTGACACGCATAGCAATCAGCCCCAGCATTTT
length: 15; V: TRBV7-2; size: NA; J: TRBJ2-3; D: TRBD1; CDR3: CASSRGQGAIDTQYF; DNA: TGTGCCAGCAGCCGCGGGCAGGGGGCGATAGATACGCAGTATTTT
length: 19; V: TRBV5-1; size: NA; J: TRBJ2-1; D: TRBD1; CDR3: CASSPTKGQGRRAYNEQFF; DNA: TGCGCCAGCAGCCCAACTAAGGGACAGGGGCGGAGGGCCTACAATGAGCAGTTCTTC
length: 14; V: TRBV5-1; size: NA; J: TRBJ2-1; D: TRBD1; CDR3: CASSPGQGLNEQFF; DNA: TGCGCCAGCAGCCCGGGACAGGGGCTCAATGAGCAGTTCTTC
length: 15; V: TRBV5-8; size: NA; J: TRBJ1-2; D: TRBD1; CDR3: CASSVGELGGFGYTF; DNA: TGTGCCAGCAGCGTTGGAGAGCTAGGGGGCTTTGGCTACACCTTC
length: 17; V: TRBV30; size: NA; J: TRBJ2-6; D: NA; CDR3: CAWSVQRMVRGANVLTF; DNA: TGTGCCTGGAGTGTACAGCGTATGGTGCGTGGGGCCAACGTCCTGACTTTC
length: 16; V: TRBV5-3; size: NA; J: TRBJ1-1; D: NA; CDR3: CARTQGRADLNTEAFF; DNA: TGTGCCAGAACCCAGGGCAGGGCGGACCTGAACACTGAAGCTTTCTTT
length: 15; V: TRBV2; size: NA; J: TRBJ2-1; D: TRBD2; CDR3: CASKSEAGGPHEQFF; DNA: TGTGCCAGCAAGAGTGAAGCGGGAGGGCCGCATGAGCAGTTCTTC
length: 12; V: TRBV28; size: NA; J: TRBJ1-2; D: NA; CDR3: CASSLRAYGYTF; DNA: TGTGCCAGCAGTCTGAGGGCGTATGGCTACACCTTC
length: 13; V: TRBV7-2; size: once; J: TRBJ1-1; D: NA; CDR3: CASSLRMNTEAFF; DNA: TGTGCCAGCAGCTTGAGAATGAACACTGAAGCTTTCTTT
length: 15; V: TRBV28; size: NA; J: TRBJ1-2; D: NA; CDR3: CASSLDSQRGYGYTF; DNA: TGTGCCAGCAGTTTGGACTCACAACGGGGCTATGGCTACACCTTC
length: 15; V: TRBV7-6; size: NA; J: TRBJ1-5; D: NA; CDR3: CASSLAVGQSQPQHF; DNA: TGTGCCAGCAGCTTAGCGGTAGGGCAGTCTCAGCCCCAGCATTTT
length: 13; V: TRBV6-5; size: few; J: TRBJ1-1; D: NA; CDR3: CASSYSKDTEAFF; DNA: TGTGCCAGCAGTTACTCGAAGGACACTGAAGCTTTCTTT
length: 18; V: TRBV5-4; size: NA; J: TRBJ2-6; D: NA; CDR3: CASSLAMGVGSGANVLTF; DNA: TGTGCCAGCAGCTTGGCCATGGGGGTAGGATCTGGGGCCAACGTCCTGACTTTC
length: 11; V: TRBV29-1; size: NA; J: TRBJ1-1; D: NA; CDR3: CSVDWGTEAFF; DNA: TGCAGCGTTGACTGGGGCACTGAAGCTTTCTTT
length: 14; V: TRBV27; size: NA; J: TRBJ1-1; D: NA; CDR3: CASRVGAGYTEAFF; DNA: TGTGCCAGCAGAGTAGGGGCCGGGTACACTGAAGCTTTCTTT
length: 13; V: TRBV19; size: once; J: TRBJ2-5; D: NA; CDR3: CASSQAGGETQYF; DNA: TGTGCCAGTAGTCAGGCAGGAGGGGAGACCCAGTACTTC
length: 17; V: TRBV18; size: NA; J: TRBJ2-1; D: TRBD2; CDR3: CASSPPYAGVSYNEQFF; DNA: TGTGCCAGCTCACCACCGTATGCGGGAGTATCCTACAATGAGCAGTTCTTC
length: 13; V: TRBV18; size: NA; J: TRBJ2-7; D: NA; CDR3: CASSPARTYEQYF; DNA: TGTGCCAGCTCACCTGCCCGGACCTACGAGCAGTACTTC
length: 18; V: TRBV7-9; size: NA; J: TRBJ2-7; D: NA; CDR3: CASSLNTGFSRMGYEQYF; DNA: TGTGCCAGCAGCTTAAATACAGGGTTTTCGCGAATGGGATACGAGCAGTACTTC
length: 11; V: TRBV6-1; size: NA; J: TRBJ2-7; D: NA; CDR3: CASSYRGEQYF; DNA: TGTGCCAGCAGTTACCGGGGCGAGCAGTACTTC
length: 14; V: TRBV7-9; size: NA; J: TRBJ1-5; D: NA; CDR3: CASSRGAGSQPQHF; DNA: TGTGCCAGCAGCCGAGGGGCAGGGTCTCAGCCCCAGCATTTT
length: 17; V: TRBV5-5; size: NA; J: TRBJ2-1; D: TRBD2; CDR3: CASSPPALAGGGNEQFF; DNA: TGTGCCAGCAGCCCCCCCGCCCTAGCGGGAGGGGGCAATGAGCAGTTCTTC
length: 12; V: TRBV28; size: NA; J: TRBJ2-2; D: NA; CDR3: CASSPNTGELFF; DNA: TGTGCCAGCAGTCCGAACACCGGGGAGCTGTTTTTT
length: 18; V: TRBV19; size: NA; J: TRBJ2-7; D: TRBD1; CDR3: CASSPTPSYGTGDYEQYF; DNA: TGTGCCAGTAGTCCCACCCCCTCATACGGGACAGGAGACTACGAGCAGTACTTC
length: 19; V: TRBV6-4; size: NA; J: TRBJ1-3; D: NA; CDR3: CASSDRRAHPWHSGNTIYF; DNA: TGTGCCAGCAGTGACCGCCGGGCGCACCCGTGGCACTCTGGAAACACCATATATTTT
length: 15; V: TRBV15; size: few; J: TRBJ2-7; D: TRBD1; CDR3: CATSREAGGSYEQYF; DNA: TGTGCCACCAGCAGAGAGGCAGGGGGCTCCTACGAGCAGTACTTC
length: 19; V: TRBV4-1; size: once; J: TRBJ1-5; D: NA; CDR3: CASSQVYIPRKGGSQPQHF; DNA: TGCGCCAGCAGCCAAGTTTATATTCCCAGGAAGGGGGGCAGCCAGCCCCAGCATTTT
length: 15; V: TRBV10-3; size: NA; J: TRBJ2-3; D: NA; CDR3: CAIGLSGTSTDTQYF; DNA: TGTGCCATCGGCCTTTCCGGGACTAGCACAGATACGCAGTATTTT
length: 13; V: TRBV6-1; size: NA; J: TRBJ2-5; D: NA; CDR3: CASNRPAPSPQYF; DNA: TGTGCCAGCAATAGGCCAGCCCCAAGCCCCCAGTACTTC
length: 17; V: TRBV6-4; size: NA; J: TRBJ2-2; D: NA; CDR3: CASSPGQGRSGTGELFF; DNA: TGTGCCAGCAGCCCCGGGCAGGGGCGGTCGGGCACCGGGGAGCTGTTTTTT
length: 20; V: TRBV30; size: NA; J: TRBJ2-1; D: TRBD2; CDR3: CAWSSKPGLAASYSYNEQFF; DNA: TGTGCCTGGAGCTCCAAACCGGGACTAGCGGCTTCTTACTCCTACAATGAGCAGTTCTTC
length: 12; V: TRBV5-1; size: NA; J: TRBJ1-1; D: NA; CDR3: CASSLTGSEAFF; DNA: TGCGCCAGCAGCTTGACAGGGTCTGAAGCTTTCTTT
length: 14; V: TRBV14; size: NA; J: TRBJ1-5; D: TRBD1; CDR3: CASSQGAGGQPQHF; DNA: TGTGCCAGCAGCCAAGGGGCAGGGGGTCAGCCCCAGCATTTT
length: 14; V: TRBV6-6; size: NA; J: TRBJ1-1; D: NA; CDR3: CASSYPGTLTEAFF; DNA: TGTGCCAGCAGTTACCCCGGGACGTTAACTGAAGCTTTCTTT
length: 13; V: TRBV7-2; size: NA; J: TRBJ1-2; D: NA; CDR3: CASSPEQGYGYTF; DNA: TGTGCCAGCAGCCCGGAACAGGGCTATGGCTACACCTTC
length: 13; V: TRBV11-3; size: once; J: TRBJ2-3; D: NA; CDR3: CASSFSRADTQYF; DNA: TGTGCCAGCAGCTTTTCAAGGGCAGATACGCAGTATTTT
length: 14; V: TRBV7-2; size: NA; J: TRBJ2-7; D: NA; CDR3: CASSLREGGYEQYF; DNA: TGTGCCAGCAGCTTACGGGAAGGCGGCTACGAGCAGTACTTC
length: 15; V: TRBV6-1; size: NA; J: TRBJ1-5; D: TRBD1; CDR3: CASREPTGGNQPQHF; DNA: TGTGCCAGCAGAGAACCGACAGGGGGCAATCAGCCCCAGCATTTT
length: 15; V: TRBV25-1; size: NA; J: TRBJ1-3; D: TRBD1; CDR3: CASSLTGGLGNTIYF; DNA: TGTGCCAGCAGTCTGACAGGGGGCCTTGGAAACACCATATATTTT
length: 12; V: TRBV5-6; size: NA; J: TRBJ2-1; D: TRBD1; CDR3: CASIDRDNEQFF; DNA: TGTGCCAGCATCGACAGGGACAATGAGCAGTTCTTC
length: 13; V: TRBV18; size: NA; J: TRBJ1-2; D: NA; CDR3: CASSRQGSNGYTF; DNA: TGTGCCAGCTCACGCCAGGGGAGTAACGGCTACACCTTC
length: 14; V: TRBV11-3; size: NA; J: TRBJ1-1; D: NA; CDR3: CASSPRGEMTEAFF; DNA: TGTGCCAGCAGCCCGCGAGGGGAGATGACTGAAGCTTTCTTT
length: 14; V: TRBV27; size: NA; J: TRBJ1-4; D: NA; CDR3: CASSSPGTNEKLFF; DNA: TGTGCCAGCAGTTCCCCCGGAACTAATGAAAAACTGTTTTTT
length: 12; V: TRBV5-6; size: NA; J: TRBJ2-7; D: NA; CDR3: CASSLLQGMQYF; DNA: TGTGCCAGCAGCTTATTACAGGGAATGCAGTACTTC
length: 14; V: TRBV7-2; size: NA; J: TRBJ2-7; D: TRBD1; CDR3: CASSLRDSTYEQYF; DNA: TGTGCCAGCAGCTTAAGGGACAGCACCTACGAGCAGTACTTC
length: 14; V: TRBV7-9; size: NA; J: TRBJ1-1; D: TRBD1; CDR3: CASSAQGAWTEAFF; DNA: TGTGCCAGCAGCGCGCAGGGGGCATGGACTGAAGCTTTCTTT